Below are 29 T cell receptor beta chains sequenced from a single sample in a study of beta chain features in type 1 diabetes. Study outcomes and limitations: The study found moderately but significantly shorter TCRB CDR3s in all four CD4+ subsets of Type 1 diabetes patients.

These receptors have no identified antigens. Since all of the isolated RNA was reverse transcribed, expressed TCRB transcripts were what got sequenced. Clones were read by immunoSEQ multiplex PCR, and TCRdb kept only the in-frame ones, dropping some. The sample contains about 700,000 clones, under 15% of which appear only once. Sequencing was done on a sample of naive CD4+ T cells from blood. The receptors were gathered from a man aged 18 to 35 with type 1 diabetes.

This clone has just a few counts. This rearrangement joins TRBV18 to TRBJ1-1; the D is unclear. Trimming shortened V by 0 bases and J by 2 bases, and 10 bases separated the two germline ends. CDR1 KGHSH and CDR2 LQKENI come from the germline V gene. The CDR3 is 15 residues long. CDR3 in amino acids: CASSPPSQSNTEAFF. CDR3 sequence (DNA): TGTGCCAGCTCACCACCTTCCCAGAGCAACACTGAAGCTTTCTTT.

V is TRBV9 and J is TRBJ2-3; D is uncertain. Germline V gene sequence: CDR1 SGDLS, CDR2 YYNGEE. The CDR3 length is 16 residues. V gave up 2 bases and J gave up 1 base, with 14 bases separating them. The CDR3 sequence is CASSVGPNGGTDTQYF. The CDR3 nucleotides read TGTGCCAGCAGCGTCGGGCCGAATGGAGGCACAGATACGCAGTATTTT.

This clone was found a few times. The conserved phenylalanine or tryptophan normally closing the CDR3 is absent here, so this likely arose from a read error. The DNA is left out, because the CDR3 cannot be placed on it with certainty; the CDR3 is given as TCRdb lists it. The chain is built from TRBV9 and TRBJ2-7. Germline V gene sequence: CDR1 SGDLS, CDR2 YYNGEE. The CDR3 region is 10 residues in length, termini included. This CDR3 is CASPRDVEPG.

This clone has a handful of counts. This CDR3 is also generated by other DNA sequences in the sample. This chain links TRBV5-1 with TRBJ1-6, with 7 bases aligning to TRBD1. With 4 bases clipped from V and 5 bases from J, the junction kept 3 bases outside the gene matches. CDR1 and CDR2 (germline): SGHRS, YFSETQ. The CDR3 is made up of 14 amino acids. DNA of the CDR3: TGCGCCAGCAGCCCCGGACAGGATAATTCACCCCTCCACTTT. It yields the protein CASSPGQDNSPLHF.

The CDR3 reads CASSPAGGTDTQYF. CDR3 DNA: TGTGCCAGCAGCCCAGCGGGGGGCACAGATACGCAGTATTTT. The rearrangement joins TRBV14 to TRBJ2-3; TRBD2 matches at 8 bases. Trimming took 4 bases from V and 1 from J; bases not matched to a gene: 1. This CDR3 spans 14 amino acids. From germline, CDR1 is SGHDN and CDR2 FVKESK. Full variable domain (missing parts from reference TRBV14 and TRBJ2-3): EAGVTQFPSHSVIEKGQTVTLRCDPISGHDNLYWYRRVMGKEIKFLLHFVKESKQDESGMPNNRFLAERTGGTYSTLKVQPAELEDSGVYFCASSPAGGTDTQYFGPGTRLTVL.

The chain employs TRBV6-5 and TRBJ2-7, with D perhaps TRBD2 (7 bases). V lost 2 bases to trimming and J lost 2 bases, with 13 bases between them. Germline V gives CDR1 MNHEY, CDR2 SVGAGI. CDR3 length: 15 amino acids. This CDR3 is CASSYDGRGTYEQYF. CDR3 in DNA: TGTGCCAGCAGTTACGATGGGAGGGGGACCTACGAGCAGTACTTC.

The CDR3, as DNA: TGCGCCAGCAGCCGACCGACCGGGGGCACAGATACGCAGTATTTT. Translation: CASSRPTGGTDTQYF. This sequence joins TRBV5-1 and TRBJ2-3; TRBD2 is a possible D gene (5 bases). V gave up 4 bases and J gave up 1 base, with 13 bases separating them. The germline gives CDR1 SGHRS, CDR2 YFSETQ. This CDR3 comprises 15 residues.

This clone was detected only a few times. The gene calls are TRBV6-5 and TRBJ2-7; 10 positions agree with TRBD1. The CDR3 is 14 residues long. Germline V lookup: CDR1 MNHEY, CDR2 SVGAGI. J was trimmed by 7 bases and V by 6 bases; bases with no gene match: 9. The CDR3 sequence: CASSLGTGVGEQYF. The CDR3 DNA is TGTGCCAGCAGCCTTGGGACAGGGGTTGGGGAGCAGTACTTC.

The V call is TRBV27, the J call TRBJ1-4; D may be TRBD1 (5 bases). V was cut by 11 bases and J by 6 bases, with 19 bases left in between. Germline V gene data show CDR1 as MNHEY and CDR2 as SMNVEV (reference sequence). The CDR3 is made up of 14 amino acids. The CDR3 region has the DNA TGTGCCTCCCGTCCCGGGACGACCTATGAAAAACTGTTTTTT. Encoded protein: CASRPGTTYEKLFF.

A few counts support this clone. One junction end does not reproduce the germline sequence, and a read error may be involved. The V gene is TRBV30, the J gene TRBJ1-2; no reliable D call. The CDR3 sequence is 11 residues long. Germline assignment: CDR1 GTSNPN and CDR2 SVGIG (reference sequence). The CDR3 region has the DNA TGTGCCTGGAGTACCCACCGCGGGTTAGCCTTC. Translated, it gives CAWSTHRGLAF.

CDR3 in DNA: TGTGCCTGGAGTCAAACAGGGTCGGACATTCAGTACTTC. Translated, it gives CAWSQTGSDIQYF. The chain uses TRBV30 and TRBJ2-4; a possible D gene is TRBD1 (6 bases). This CDR3 spans 13 amino acids. V lost 2 bases and J lost 8, with 13 bases in between. Germline values: CDR1 GTSNPN, CDR2 SVGIG (reference sequence).

This clone came up a few times. The chain links TRBV19 to TRBJ2-1, with 7 bases lining up with TRBD2. Trimming at V came to 5 bases and at J to 0 bases, leaving 7 bases not matched to a gene. Germline loops: CDR1 LNHDA, CDR2 SQIVND (reference sequence). The CDR3 is made up of 16 amino acids. The CDR3 spells CASSGLAAPSYNEQFF. The CDR3 DNA is TGTGCCAGTAGTGGGCTAGCGGCCCCCTCCTACAATGAGCAGTTCTTC.

V usage is TRBV30 and J usage is TRBJ1-2, with 7 nucleotides matching TRBD1. Germline CDR1 and CDR2: GTSNPN and SVGIG (reference sequence). The ends lost 2 bases at V and 6 bases at J; junction bases unmatched: 6. The CDR3 loop spans 13 amino acids. DNA for the CDR3: TGTGCCTGGAGTTACAGGGGTCGCGATGGCTACACCTTC. This sequence encodes CAWSYRGRDGYTF.

The rearrangement joins TRBV2 to TRBJ1-4, with D tentatively TRBD1 (6 bases). Germline lookup yields CDR1 SNHLY and CDR2 FYNNEI. This CDR3 comprises 15 residues. Trimming left V 6 bases short and J 0 bases short, with 11 bases between. As DNA, the CDR3 is TGTGCCAGCAGGCGAGAGGGGGCAACTAATGAAAAACTGTTTTTT. This gives the protein CASRREGATNEKLFF.

This clone was counted between two and nine times. The rearrangement joins TRBV11-2 to TRBJ2-5, with TRBD2 identical over 7 bases. The V and J ends lost 5 bases and 9 bases, in that order; junction bases with no gene match: 9. The germline V gene has CDR1 SGHAT and CDR2 FQNNGV. The CDR3 totals 13 residues. CDR3 protein: CASSTQPAGAQYF. The CDR3 coding sequence is TGTGCCAGCAGCACACAACCTGCGGGGGCCCAGTACTTC. Using reference TRBV11-2 and TRBJ2-5 for the parts outside the CDR3, the full variable domain is EAGVAQSPRYKIIEKRQSVAFWCNPISGHATLYWYQQILGQGPKLLIQFQNNGVVDDSQLPKDRFSAERLKGVDSTLKIQPAKLEDSAVYLCASSTQPAGAQYFGPGTRLLVL.

This clone was seen only a few times. The rearrangement joins TRBV9 to TRBJ1-2, with D possibly TRBD1 on 6 matching bases. The germline gives CDR1 SGDLS, CDR2 YYNGEE. The CDR3 length is 14 residues. Trimming took off 0 bases at V and 4 bases at J, with 10 bases between the two ends. For the CDR3, the DNA is TGTGCCAGCAGCGTAGTCGACAGGACCTATGGCTACACCTTC. Residues: CASSVVDRTYGYTF.

The chain couples TRBV20-1 to TRBJ1-1; no firm D call. This CDR3 has 10 residues. Germline loops: CDR1 DFQATT, CDR2 SNEGSKA (reference sequence). Here the CDR3 DNA reads TGCAGAGCGCAAGGCACTGAAGCTTTCTTT. It is translated as CRAQGTEAFF.

The chain carries TRBV30 and TRBJ1-5; no reliable D call. V dropped 0 bases and J dropped 2 bases, with 8 bases sitting between them. CDR1 GTSNPN and CDR2 SVGIG come from the germline V gene (reference sequence). The CDR3 covers 14 residues. In DNA, the CDR3 is TGTGCCTGGAGTGTAAGTCGGGGCAATCAGCCCCAGCATTTT. Its translation is CAWSVSRGNQPQHF.

The chain is built from TRBV4-2 and TRBJ1-6; no firm D call. Trimming removed 1 base from V and 6 bases from J, with 13 bases in between. The CDR3 runs 16 residues. Germline CDR1 is LGHNA and CDR2 is YNFKEQ. CDR3 in amino acids: CASSQAGFLLNSPLHF. The CDR3 DNA is TGTGCCAGCAGCCAAGCCGGGTTCCTACTTAATTCACCCCTCCACTTT.

This clone was observed a handful of times. The chain is built from TRBV18 and TRBJ2-6; D perhaps matches TRBD1 (5 bases). CDR1 and CDR2 (germline): KGHSH, LQKENI. V shed 8 bases and J shed 1 base, with 12 bases lying between them. The CDR3 extends over 15 amino acids. CDR3: CASHKGQSGANVLTF. The CDR3 DNA sequence: TGTGCCAGCCATAAGGGGCAATCTGGGGCCAACGTCCTGACTTTC. Supplemented by reference TRBV18 and TRBJ2-6, the full variable domain reads NAGVMQNPRHLVRRRGQEARLRCSPMKGHSHVYWYRQLPEEGLKFMVYLQKENIIDESGMPKERFSAEFPKEGPSILRIQQVVRGDSAAYFCASHKGQSGANVLTFGAGSRLTVL.

This clone was seen a few times. The chain uses TRBV6-1 and TRBJ2-6, with 9 bases fitting TRBD1. J gave up 0 bases and V 2 bases, and 8 bases lay outside the gene matches. The length of the CDR3 is 19 residues. Looked up from germline, CDR1 is MNHNS and CDR2 is SASEGT. The CDR3 sequence is CASSELTGGLSSGANVLTF. DNA for the CDR3: TGTGCCAGCAGTGAACTGACAGGGGGTTTATCCTCTGGGGCCAACGTCCTGACTTTC.

This clone came up a few times. This chain uses TRBV4-1 with TRBJ1-5; the D gene is possibly TRBD1 (5 bases). V was trimmed by 4 bases and J by 7 bases, leaving 14 bases between them. CDR1 and CDR2 (germline): MGHRA, YSYEKL. This CDR3 spans 14 amino acids. The CDR3 DNA reads as TGCGCCAGCAGCCTTGAGGGAGGGGACCAGCCCCAGCATTTT. Translating gives CASSLEGGDQPQHF.

This rearrangement joins TRBV5-1 to TRBJ2-2; D is possibly TRBD1 or TRBD2 (5 bases each). This CDR3 is 14 amino acids long. The germline V gene has CDR1 SGHRS and CDR2 YFSETQ. V shed 4 bases and J shed 7 bases, with 14 bases lying between them. DNA of the CDR3: TGCGCCAGCAGCGGGGGTGTTCCAATCGGGGAGCTGTTTTTT. This gives the protein CASSGGVPIGELFF.

The chain is built from TRBV7-9 and TRBJ2-1, with 8 nucleotides matching TRBD2. Unmatched junction bases numbered 18, after V lost 5 bases and J lost 6 bases. The CDR3 is 18 residues long. The V gene's germline CDR1 is SEHNR and CDR2 FQNEAQ (reference sequence). CDR3 nucleotide sequence: TGTGCCAGCAGCCCGAGGTCACCCGGGGGGGCTCAGTTCAATGAGCAGTTCTTC. This codes for CASSPRSPGGAQFNEQFF.

This clone was counted a few times. The sample has other DNA sequences that encode this CDR3 too. This chain connects TRBV5-1 to TRBJ2-7; TRBD2 agrees at 10 bases. After removal of 0 bases from V and 2 bases from J, the junction contained 2 bases not matched to a gene. Germline V CDR1 and CDR2: SGHRS, YFSETQ. CDR3 length equals 15 residues. The CDR3 sequence is CASSLGTSGTYEQYF. CDR3 nucleotides: TGCGCCAGCAGCTTGGGGACTAGCGGAACCTACGAGCAGTACTTC.

To note about this clone: Other DNA sequences of this sample code for an identical CDR3. The J gene is TRBJ1-5, the V gene TRBV6-5; 8 bases map to TRBD1. Per germline, CDR1 MNHEY and CDR2 SVGAGI. There are 14 residues in the CDR3. V lost 6 bases, J lost 4 bases, and 5 bases stayed unmatched. The CDR3 DNA is TGTGCCAGCAGCCCCGGACAGGGTAATCAGCCCCAGCATTTT. Translating it yields CASSPGQGNQPQHF.

The sample holds a few counts of this clone. The chain uses TRBV4-1 and TRBJ2-3; weak D call: TRBD2 (5 bases). The germline gives CDR1 MGHRA, CDR2 YSYEKL. V dropped 3 bases and J dropped 4 bases, with 11 bases sitting between them. The CDR3 spans 14 residues. CDR3 protein: CASSQPSGPDTQYF. CDR3 nucleotides: TGCGCCAGCAGCCAGCCAAGCGGCCCAGATACGCAGTATTTT.

This chain connects TRBV18 to TRBJ2-4; the D gene could be TRBD1 or TRBD2 (6 bases each). The germline CDR1 and CDR2 sequences are KGHSH and LQKENI. The CDR3 is made up of 15 amino acids. The V and J ends lost 0 bases and 4 bases respectively, with 10 bases between them. CDR3 coding DNA: TGTGCCAGCTCACCACCCGCGGGGACAAAAAACATTCAGTACTTC. Translating it yields CASSPPAGTKNIQYF. Filled out from reference TRBV18 and TRBJ2-4, the complete variable domain reads NAGVMQNPRHLVRRRGQEARLRCSPMKGHSHVYWYRQLPEEGLKFMVYLQKENIIDESGMPKERFSAEFPKEGPSILRIQQVVRGDSAAYFCASSPPAGTKNIQYFGAGTRLSVL.

The V and J genes are TRBV5-1 and TRBJ1-2; D is ambiguous. The V end was cut by 4 bases, the J end by 5 bases, with 24 bases between. This CDR3 comprises 17 residues. CDR1 and CDR2 from the germline V gene are SGHRS and YFSETQ. Written as DNA, the CDR3 is TGCGCCAGCAGCACGAGCAATGGAGGCGACGATGTGTATGGCTACACCTTC. Translated: CASSTSNGGDDVYGYTF. Looking up the rest from reference TRBV5-1 and TRBJ1-2 gives the full variable domain: KAGVTQTPRYLIKTRGQQVTLSCSPISGHRSVSWYQQTPGQGLQFLFEYFSETQRNKGNFPGRFSGRQFSNSRSEMNVSTLELGDSALYLCASSTSNGGDDVYGYTFGSGTRLTVV.